The rows below give T cell receptor beta chains drawn from one sample of a study of T-cell reconstitution after alpha-beta-depleted transplantation in children. TCRdb reprocessed the PCR reads via MiXCR and lists one record per CDR3 protein. The data show approximately 300,000 distinct CDR3 sequences, around a tenth seen once. This material consisted of peripheral blood, taken 180 days after TCRalphabeta/CD19-depleted stem cell transplant. Source of these receptors: a male patient aged 2 to 9 who had a stem cell transplant for chronic granulomatous disease, so the T cells may come from the graft donor. Both conserved end residues are part of each CDR3.

11 TRBJ2-5 TRBV20-1 CSEILGETQYF
12 TRBJ2-7 TRBV15 CATSLRVHEQYF
12 TRBJ2-2 TRBV6-5 CASSYITGELFF
16 TRBJ2-5 TRBV12-3/TRBV12-4 CASSRGSGGALKTQYF
14 TRBJ2-5 TRBV4-1 CASSQEGSRETQYF
17 TRBJ1-5 TRBV5-1 CASSLGGELHSNQPQHF
11 TRBJ1-2 TRBV29-1 CSVLQGPGYTF
13 TRBJ1-1 TRBV30 CAAEQGWNTEAFF
13 TRBJ2-3 TRBV7-9 CASSLWVTDTQYF
10 TRBJ2-3 TRBV20-1 CSALSATQYF
14 TRBJ2-3 TRBV5-1 CASSSGTLSDTQYF
11 TRBJ2-2 TRBV5-1 CASSLQSELFF
13 TRBJ1-4 TRBV20-1 CSARTSYNEKLFF
13 TRBJ1-6 TRBV12-3/TRBV12-4 CASSSDLNSPLHF
17 TRBJ2-1 TRBV28 CASSTPRTGGSYNEQFF
15 TRBJ2-2 TRBV20-1 CSAPRSGSNTGELFF
15 TRBJ2-1 TRBV12-3/TRBV12-4 CASSFRLAPPNEQFF
13 TRBJ1-2 TRBV29-1 CSAAHILEDGYTF
18 TRBJ2-1 TRBV19 CASSIGGASGDFYNEQFF
18 TRBJ2-6 TRBV27 CASSLSVLDSSGANVLTF
15 TRBJ2-2 TRBV12-3/TRBV12-4 CASSLALGGAGELFF
12 TRBJ2-1 TRBV12-3/TRBV12-4 CASSLTSNEQFF
17 TRBJ2-7 TRBV3-1 CASRGGGSSGRGYEQYF
16 TRBJ2-4 TRBV20-1 CSAPTTGGASKNIQYF
13 TRBJ1-1 TRBV28 CASSYEGRTEAFF
13 TRBJ1-3 TRBV7-9 CASSFRQGRTIYF
15 TRBJ2-3 TRBV7-2 CASSLAHGVTDTQYF
15 TRBJ2-1 TRBV4-3 CASSPGTSTYNEQFF
16 TRBJ2-5 TRBV21-1 CASSKLDPGAQETQYF